The 10 T cell receptor beta chains reported below all come from one sample, sequenced in a study of shared clonotypes between healthy human individuals (TCRdb year 2020). The method was the immunoSEQ multiplex PCR assay. This is the immuneACCESS table as TCRdb keeps it, with only in-frame sequences that have V and J called. A part of the clones is gone; compared with another copy, unresolved V genes explain less than half, and the rest is unexplained. The sample has 2 million to 3 million clones on record, approximately 93% of them singletons. About 0.39% of the sample is in the top ten clones. Material for sequencing was naive CD4+ T cells from PBMCs. In light of the paper, this sample's cell subset or site label describes: CD45RA+ positively selected. The receptors come from a man younger than 30 in good health. Some clones in this sample may be carry-over from other donors' samples.

The rearrangement joins TRBV5-1 to TRBJ2-1; 9 bases agree with TRBD2. From germline, CDR1 is SGHRS and CDR2 YFSETQ. The trim removed 0 bases at V and 6 bases at J, leaving 4 bases unmatched. The CDR3 has 15 residues. CDR3 protein: CASSLGASGTNEQFF. The CDR3 DNA follows: TGCGCCAGCAGCTTGGGGGCTAGCGGGACCAATGAGCAGTTCTTC.

The chain recombines TRBV6-4 with TRBJ1-1, with no clear D. The CDR3 has 14 amino acids. The germline V and J ends were trimmed by 6 bases and 2 bases, with 13 bases remaining between them. Germline loops: CDR1 MRHNA, CDR2 SNTAGT. Here the CDR3 DNA reads TGTGCCAGCAGCCCCCCCCAAAGAAACACTGAAGCTTTCTTT. It is translated as CASSPPQRNTEAFF.

The gene calls are TRBV10-3 and TRBJ1-2; D may be TRBD1 (6 bases). With 2 bases removed from V and 0 bases from J, the gap between germline ends came to 10 bases. The germline CDR1 and CDR2 sequences are ENHRY and SYGVKD. CDR3 length: 15 residues. CDR3 protein: CAISERTASNYGYTF. The CDR3 coding sequence is TGTGCCATCAGTGAGAGGACAGCGTCTAACTATGGCTACACCTTC.

On this clone: At the DNA level, this CDR3 is encoded by other sequences in the same sample as well. This CDR3 reads CASSLGTGELFF. CDR3 DNA: TGTGCCAGCAGCTTAGGAACCGGGGAGCTGTTTTTT. The chain couples TRBV7-9 to TRBJ2-2; no clear D gene. Trimming cost V 1 base and J 5 bases, with 2 bases left between them. The CDR3 consists of 12 residues. From germline, CDR1 is SEHNR and CDR2 FQNEAQ (reference sequence).

The rearrangement links TRBV7-3 to TRBJ2-1; TRBD2 agrees at 8 bases. CDR1 and CDR2 (germline): SGHTA, FQGTGA. The ends lost 4 bases at V and 2 bases at J; junction bases unmatched: 4. The CDR3 consists of 15 residues. In DNA, the CDR3 is TGTGCCAGCAGCTCAGCGGGAGTGGCCTACAATGAGCAGTTCTTC. Residues: CASSSAGVAYNEQFF.

This clone was counted once. This rearrangement joins TRBV28 to TRBJ1-1; D might be TRBD1 (6 bases). Trimming took off 7 bases at V and 9 bases at J, with 15 bases between the two ends. Germline V gene lookup returns CDR1 MDHEN and CDR2 SYDVKM. The CDR3 sequence is 12 residues long. CDR3 in DNA: TGTGCCAGCAAGACCGGACAGCTCCAAGCTTTCTTT. The encoded protein is CASKTGQLQAFF.

The V call is TRBV28, the J call TRBJ2-7; TRBD1 aligns across 8 bases. The CDR3 length is 17 residues. Germline CDR1 MDHEN, CDR2 SYDVKM. V lost 4 bases to trimming and J lost 0 bases; unmatched junction nucleotides: 11. The CDR3 coding sequence is TGTGCCAGCAGTTGGGTTCTCGGGACAGGTGGCTCCTACGAGCAGTACTTC. Its translation: CASSWVLGTGGSYEQYF.

With regard to this clone: This CDR3 is also generated by other DNA sequences in the sample. The J gene is TRBJ2-3, the V gene TRBV19; D is unresolved. The V gene's germline CDR1 is LNHDA and CDR2 SQIVND (reference sequence). The CDR3 totals 11 residues. V lost 4 bases and J lost 4, with 3 bases in between. CDR3 sequence (DNA): TGTGCCAGTAGTACCGCAGATACGCAGTATTTT. This translates into CASSTADTQYF.

This clone showed up just once. The chain employs TRBV2 and TRBJ2-7, with D unresolved. Germline V gives CDR1 SNHLY, CDR2 FYNNEI. V shed 6 bases and J shed 0 bases, with 9 bases lying between them. This CDR3 spans 13 amino acids. The CDR3 region is CASRQTGSYEQYF. DNA for the CDR3: TGTGCCAGCAGACAGACTGGCTCCTACGAGCAGTACTTC.

The J gene is TRBJ2-5, the V gene TRBV6-1, with D perhaps matching TRBD1 (6 bases). Matching the DNA end better, TRBJ2-7 makes the J call doubtful. CDR1 MNHNS and CDR2 SASEGT come from the germline V gene. This CDR3 comprises 14 residues. CDR3 sequence (DNA): TGTGCCAGCAGGAAAGGGACACTTCCCTACGAGCAGTACTTC. This codes for CASRKGTLPYEQYF.